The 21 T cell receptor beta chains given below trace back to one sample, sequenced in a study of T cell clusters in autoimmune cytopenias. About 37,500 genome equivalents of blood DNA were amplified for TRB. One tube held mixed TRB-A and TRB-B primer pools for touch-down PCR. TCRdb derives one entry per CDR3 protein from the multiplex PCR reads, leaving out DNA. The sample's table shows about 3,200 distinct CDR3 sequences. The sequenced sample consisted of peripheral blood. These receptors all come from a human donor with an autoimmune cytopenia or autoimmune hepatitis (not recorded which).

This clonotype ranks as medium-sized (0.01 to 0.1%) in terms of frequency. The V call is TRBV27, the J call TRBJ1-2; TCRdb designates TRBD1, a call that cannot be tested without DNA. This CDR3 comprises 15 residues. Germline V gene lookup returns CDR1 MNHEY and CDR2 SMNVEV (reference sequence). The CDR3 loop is CASSSSLTGGYGYTF.

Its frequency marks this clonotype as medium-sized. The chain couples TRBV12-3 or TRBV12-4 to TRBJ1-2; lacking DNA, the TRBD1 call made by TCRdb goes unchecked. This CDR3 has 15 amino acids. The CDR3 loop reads CASSSPWTGQYGYTF.

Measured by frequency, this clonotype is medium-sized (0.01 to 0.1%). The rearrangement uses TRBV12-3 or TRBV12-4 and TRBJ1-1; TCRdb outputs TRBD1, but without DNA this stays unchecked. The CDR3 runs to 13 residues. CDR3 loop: CASSLSPGTEAFF.

The CDR3 reads CASSLSSSGHTEAFF. This chain links TRBV27 with TRBJ1-1; there is no DNA to check the TCRdb D call of TRBD1. The CDR3 consists of 15 residues. The germline V gene has CDR1 MNHEY and CDR2 SMNVEV (reference sequence).

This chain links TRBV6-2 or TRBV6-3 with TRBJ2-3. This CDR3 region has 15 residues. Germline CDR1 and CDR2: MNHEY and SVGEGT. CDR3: CASSLTDASTDTQYF.

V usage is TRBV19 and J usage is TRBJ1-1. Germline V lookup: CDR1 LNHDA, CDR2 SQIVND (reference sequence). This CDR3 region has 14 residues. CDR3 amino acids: CASSIGGKDTEAFF.

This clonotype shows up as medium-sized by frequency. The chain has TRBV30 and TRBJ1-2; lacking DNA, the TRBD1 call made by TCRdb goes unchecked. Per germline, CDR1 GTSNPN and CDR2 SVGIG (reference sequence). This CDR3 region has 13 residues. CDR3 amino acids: CASYRAGDYGYTF. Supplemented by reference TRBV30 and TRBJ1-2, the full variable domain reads SQTIHQWPATLVQPVGSPLSLECTVEGTSNPNLYWYRQAAGRGLQLLFYSVGIGQISSEVPQNLSASRPQDRQFILSSKKLLLSDSGFYLCASYRAGDYGYTFGSGTRLTVV.

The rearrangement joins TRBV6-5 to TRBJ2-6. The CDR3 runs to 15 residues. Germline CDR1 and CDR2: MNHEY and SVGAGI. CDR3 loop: CASTPSSFGANVLTF.

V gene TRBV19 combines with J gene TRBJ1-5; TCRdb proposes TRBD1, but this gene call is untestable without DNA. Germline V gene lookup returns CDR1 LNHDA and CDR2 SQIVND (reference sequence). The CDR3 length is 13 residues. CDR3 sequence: CASSIGLRGRPHF.

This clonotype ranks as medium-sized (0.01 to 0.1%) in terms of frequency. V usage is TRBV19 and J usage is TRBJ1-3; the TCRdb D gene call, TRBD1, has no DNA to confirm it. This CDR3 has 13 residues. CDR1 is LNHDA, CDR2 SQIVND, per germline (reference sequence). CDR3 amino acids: CASTPGPKATIYF.

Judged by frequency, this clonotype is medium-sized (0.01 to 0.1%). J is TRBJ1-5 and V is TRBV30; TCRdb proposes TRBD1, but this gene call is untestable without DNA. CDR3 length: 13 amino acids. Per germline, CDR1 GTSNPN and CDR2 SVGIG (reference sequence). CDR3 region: CACQGEGNQPQHF.

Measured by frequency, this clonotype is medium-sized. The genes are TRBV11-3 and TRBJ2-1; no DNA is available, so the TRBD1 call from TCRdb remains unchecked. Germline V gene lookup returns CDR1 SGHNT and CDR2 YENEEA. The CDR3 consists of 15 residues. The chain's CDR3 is CASSWTGGGYNEQFF.

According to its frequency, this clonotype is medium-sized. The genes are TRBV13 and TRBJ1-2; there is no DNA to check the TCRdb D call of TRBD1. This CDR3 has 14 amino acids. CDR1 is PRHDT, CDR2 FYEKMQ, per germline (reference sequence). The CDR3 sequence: CASSYGTENYGYTF. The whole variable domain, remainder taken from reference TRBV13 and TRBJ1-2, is AAGVIQSPRHLIKEKRETATLKCYPIPRHDTVYWYQQGPGQDPQFLISFYEKMQSDKGSIPDRFSAQQFSDYHSELNMSSLELGDSALYFCASSYGTENYGYTFGSGTRLTVV.

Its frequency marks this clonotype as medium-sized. The CDR3 loop reads CASRGQGSNQPQHF. The chain is built from TRBV6-5 and TRBJ1-5; as DNA is missing, the TRBD1 call by TCRdb cannot be tested. CDR1 is MNHEY, CDR2 SVGAGI, per germline. This CDR3 has 14 residues.

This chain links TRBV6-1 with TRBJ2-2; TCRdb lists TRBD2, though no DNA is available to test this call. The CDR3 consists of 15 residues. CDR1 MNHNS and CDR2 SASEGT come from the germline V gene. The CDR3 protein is CALALMGQNTGELFF.

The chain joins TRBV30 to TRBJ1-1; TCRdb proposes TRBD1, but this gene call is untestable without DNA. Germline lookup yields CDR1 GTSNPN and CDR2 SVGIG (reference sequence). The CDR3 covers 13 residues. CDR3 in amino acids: CAWKGQQNTEAFF.

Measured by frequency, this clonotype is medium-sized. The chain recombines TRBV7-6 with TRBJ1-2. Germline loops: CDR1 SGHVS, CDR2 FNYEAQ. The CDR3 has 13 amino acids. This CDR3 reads CASSLQGDYGYTF.

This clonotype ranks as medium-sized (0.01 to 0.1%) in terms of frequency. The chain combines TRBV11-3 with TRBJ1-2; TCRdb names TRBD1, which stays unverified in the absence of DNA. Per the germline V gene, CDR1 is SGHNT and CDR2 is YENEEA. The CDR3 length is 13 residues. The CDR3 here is CASAPGVNYGYTF.

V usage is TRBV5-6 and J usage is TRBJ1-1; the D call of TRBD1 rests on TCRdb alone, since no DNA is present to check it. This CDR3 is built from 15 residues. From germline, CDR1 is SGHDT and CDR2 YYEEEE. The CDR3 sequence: CASSLTGTANTEAFF.

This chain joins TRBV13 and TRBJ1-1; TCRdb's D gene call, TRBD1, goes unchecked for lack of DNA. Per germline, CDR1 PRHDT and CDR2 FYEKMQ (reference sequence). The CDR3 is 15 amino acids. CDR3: CASSSTRGRFPEAFF.

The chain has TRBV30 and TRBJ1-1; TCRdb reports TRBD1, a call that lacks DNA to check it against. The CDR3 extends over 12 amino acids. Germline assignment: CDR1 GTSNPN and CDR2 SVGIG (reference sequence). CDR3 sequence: CAWSRPFADAFF. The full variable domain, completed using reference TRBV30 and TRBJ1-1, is SQTIHQWPATLVQPVGSPLSLECTVEGTSNPNLYWYRQAAGRGLQLLFYSVGIGQISSEVPQNLSASRPQDRQFILSSKKLLLSDSGFYLCAWSRPFADAFFGQGTRLTVV.